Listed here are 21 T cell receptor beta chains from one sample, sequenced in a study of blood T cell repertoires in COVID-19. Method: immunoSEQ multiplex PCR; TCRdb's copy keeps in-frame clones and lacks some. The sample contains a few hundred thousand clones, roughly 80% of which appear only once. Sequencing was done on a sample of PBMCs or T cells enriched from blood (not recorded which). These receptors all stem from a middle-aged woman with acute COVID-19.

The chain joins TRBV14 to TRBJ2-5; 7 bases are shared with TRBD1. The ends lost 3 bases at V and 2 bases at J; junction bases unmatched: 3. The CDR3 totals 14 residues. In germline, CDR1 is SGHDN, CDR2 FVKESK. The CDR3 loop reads CASSHRTGQETQYF. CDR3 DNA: TGTGCCAGCAGCCACCGGACAGGTCAAGAGACCCAGTACTTC.

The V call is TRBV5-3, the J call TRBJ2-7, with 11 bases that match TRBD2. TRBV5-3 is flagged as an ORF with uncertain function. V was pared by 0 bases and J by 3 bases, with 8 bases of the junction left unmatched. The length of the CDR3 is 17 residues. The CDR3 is CARSLGLAGRESYEQYF. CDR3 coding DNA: TGTGCCAGAAGCTTGGGACTAGCGGGGAGAGAAAGCTACGAGCAGTACTTC.

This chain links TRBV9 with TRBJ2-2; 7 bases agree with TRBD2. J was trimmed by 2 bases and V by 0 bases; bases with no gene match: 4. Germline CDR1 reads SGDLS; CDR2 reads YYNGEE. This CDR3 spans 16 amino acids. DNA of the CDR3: TGTGCCAGCAGCGTAGCATGGGGGGGAAACACCGGGGAGCTGTTTTTT. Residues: CASSVAWGGNTGELFF.

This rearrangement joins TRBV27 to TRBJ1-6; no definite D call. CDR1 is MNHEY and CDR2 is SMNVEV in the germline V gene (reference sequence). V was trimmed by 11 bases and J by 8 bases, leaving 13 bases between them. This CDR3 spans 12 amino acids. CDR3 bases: TGTGCCTCGCAGGATCCCTATTCACCCCTCCACTTT. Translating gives CASQDPYSPLHF.

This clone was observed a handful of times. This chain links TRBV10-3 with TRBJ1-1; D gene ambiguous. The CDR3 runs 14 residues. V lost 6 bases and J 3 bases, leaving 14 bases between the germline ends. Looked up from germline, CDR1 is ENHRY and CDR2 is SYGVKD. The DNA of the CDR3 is TGTGCCATCAGCCTTTTGAGCGGGGACACTGAAGCTTTCTTT. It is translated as CAISLLSGDTEAFF.

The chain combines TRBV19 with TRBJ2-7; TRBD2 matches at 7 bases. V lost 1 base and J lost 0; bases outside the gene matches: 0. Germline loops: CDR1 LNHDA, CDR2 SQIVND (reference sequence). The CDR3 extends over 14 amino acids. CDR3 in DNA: TGTGCCAGTAGTATAGTAGCGGGCTCCTACGAGCAGTACTTC. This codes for CASSIVAGSYEQYF. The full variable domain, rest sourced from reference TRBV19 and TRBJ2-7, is DGGITQSPKYLFRKEGQNVTLSCEQNLNHDAMYWYRQDPGQGLRLIYYSQIVNDFQKGDIAEGYSVSREKKESFPLTVTSAQKNPTAFYLCASSIVAGSYEQYFGPGTRLTVT.

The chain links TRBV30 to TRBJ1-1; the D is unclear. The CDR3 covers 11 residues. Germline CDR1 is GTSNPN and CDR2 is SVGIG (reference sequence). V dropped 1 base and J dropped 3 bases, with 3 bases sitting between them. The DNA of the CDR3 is TGTGCCTGGAGTGCTCACACTGAAGCTTTCTTT. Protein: CAWSAHTEAFF. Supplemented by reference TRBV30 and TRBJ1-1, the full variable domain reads SQTIHQWPATLVQPVGSPLSLECTVEGTSNPNLYWYRQAAGRGLQLLFYSVGIGQISSEVPQNLSASRPQDRQFILSSKKLLLSDSGFYLCAWSAHTEAFFGQGTRLTVV.

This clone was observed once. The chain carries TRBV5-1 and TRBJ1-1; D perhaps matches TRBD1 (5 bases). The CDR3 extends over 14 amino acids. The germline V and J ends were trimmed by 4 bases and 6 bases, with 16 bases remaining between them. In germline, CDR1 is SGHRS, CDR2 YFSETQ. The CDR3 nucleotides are TGCGCCAGCAGCGTGAGCGGGACCGGGGCTGAAGCTTTCTTT. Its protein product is CASSVSGTGAEAFF.

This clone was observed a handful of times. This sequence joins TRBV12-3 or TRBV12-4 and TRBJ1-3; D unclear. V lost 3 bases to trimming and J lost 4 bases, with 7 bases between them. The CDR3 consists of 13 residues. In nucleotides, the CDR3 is TGTGCCAGCAGTTTGCCAGGCGGAAACACCATATATTTT. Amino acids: CASSLPGGNTIYF.

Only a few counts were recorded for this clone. The CDR3, as DNA: TGCGCCAGCAGCCAAGAAGGGACTAGCGGCTCCTACGAGCAGTACTTC. Protein: CASSQEGTSGSYEQYF. This chain uses TRBV4-1 with TRBJ2-7; 11 bases line up with TRBD2. Germline V gene lookup returns CDR1 MGHRA and CDR2 YSYEKL. The CDR3 contains 16 residues. V trimming: 0 bases; J trimming: 0 bases; junction bases outside the gene matches: 1.

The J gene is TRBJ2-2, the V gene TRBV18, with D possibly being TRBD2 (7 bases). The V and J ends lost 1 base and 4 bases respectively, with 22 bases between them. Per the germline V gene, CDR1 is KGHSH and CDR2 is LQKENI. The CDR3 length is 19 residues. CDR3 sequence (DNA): TGTGCCAGCTCACCACTGAAGCGGGACTCCGGAGGGGGCACCGGGGAGCTGTTTTTT. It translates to CASSPLKRDSGGGTGELFF.

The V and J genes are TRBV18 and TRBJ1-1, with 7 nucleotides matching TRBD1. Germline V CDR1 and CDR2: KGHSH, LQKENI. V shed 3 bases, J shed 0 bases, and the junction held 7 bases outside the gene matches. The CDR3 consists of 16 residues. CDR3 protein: CASSPYAQGVNTEAFF. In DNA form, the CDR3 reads TGTGCCAGCTCACCGTATGCCCAGGGGGTGAACACTGAAGCTTTCTTT.

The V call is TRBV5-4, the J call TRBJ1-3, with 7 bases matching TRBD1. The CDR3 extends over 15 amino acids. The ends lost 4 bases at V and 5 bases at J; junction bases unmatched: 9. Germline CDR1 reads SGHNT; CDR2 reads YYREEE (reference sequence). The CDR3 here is CASSPSPRGRNTIYF. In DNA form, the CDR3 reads TGTGCCAGCAGCCCTTCGCCCAGGGGGAGAAACACCATATATTTT.

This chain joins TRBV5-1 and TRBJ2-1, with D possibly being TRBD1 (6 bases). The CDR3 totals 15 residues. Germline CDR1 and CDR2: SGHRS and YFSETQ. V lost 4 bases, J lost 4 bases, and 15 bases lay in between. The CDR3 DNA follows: TGCGCCAGCAGCCCAGGACAGAGGGTATACAATGAGCAGTTCTTC. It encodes CASSPGQRVYNEQFF. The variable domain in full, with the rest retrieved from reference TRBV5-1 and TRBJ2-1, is KAGVTQTPRYLIKTRGQQVTLSCSPISGHRSVSWYQQTPGQGLQFLFEYFSETQRNKGNFPGRFSGRQFSNSRSEMNVSTLELGDSALYLCASSPGQRVYNEQFFGPGTRLTVL.

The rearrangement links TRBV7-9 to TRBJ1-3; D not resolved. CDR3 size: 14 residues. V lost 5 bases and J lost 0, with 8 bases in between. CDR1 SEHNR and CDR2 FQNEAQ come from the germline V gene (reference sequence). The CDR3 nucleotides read TGTGCCAGCAGCCGCGGCTCCTCTGGAAACACCATATATTTT. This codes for CASSRGSSGNTIYF.

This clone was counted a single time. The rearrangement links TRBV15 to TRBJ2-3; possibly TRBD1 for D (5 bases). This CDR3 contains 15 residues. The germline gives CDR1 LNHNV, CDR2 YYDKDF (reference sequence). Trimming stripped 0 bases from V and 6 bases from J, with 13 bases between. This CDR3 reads CATSRDIRAEDTQYF. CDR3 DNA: TGTGCCACCAGCAGAGATATCAGGGCCGAGGATACGCAGTATTTT. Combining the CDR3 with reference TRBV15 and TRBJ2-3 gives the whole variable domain DAMVIQNPRYQVTQFGKPVTLSCSQTLNHNVMYWYQQKSSQAPKLLFHYYDKDFNNEADTPDNFQSRRPNTSFCFLDIRSPGLGDTAMYLCATSRDIRAEDTQYFGPGTRLTVL.

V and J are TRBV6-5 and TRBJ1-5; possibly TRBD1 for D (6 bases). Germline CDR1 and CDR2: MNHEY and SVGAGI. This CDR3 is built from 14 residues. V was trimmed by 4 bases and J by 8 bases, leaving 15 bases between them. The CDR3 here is CASSLQQGPEPQHF. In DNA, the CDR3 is TGTGCCAGCAGTTTGCAACAGGGCCCGGAGCCCCAGCATTTT.

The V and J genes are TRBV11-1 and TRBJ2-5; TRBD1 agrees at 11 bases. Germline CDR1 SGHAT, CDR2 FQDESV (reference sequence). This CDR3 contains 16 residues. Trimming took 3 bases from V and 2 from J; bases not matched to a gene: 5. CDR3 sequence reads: CASSFPDRGLQETQYF. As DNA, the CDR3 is TGTGCCAGCAGCTTCCCGGACAGGGGGCTGCAAGAGACCCAGTACTTC. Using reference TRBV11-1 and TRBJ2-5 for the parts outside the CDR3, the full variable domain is EAEVAQSPRYKITEKSQAVAFWCDPISGHATLYWYRQILGQGPELLVQFQDESVVDDSQLPKDRFSAERLKGVDSTLKIQPAELGDSAMYLCASSFPDRGLQETQYFGPGTRLLVL.

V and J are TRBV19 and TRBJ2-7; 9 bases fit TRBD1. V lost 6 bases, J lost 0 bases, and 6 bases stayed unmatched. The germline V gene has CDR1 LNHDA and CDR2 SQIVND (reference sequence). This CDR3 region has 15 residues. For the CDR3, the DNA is TGTGCCAGTAGCCCCGGGACAGGGCTCTCCTACGAGCAGTACTTC. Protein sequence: CASSPGTGLSYEQYF.

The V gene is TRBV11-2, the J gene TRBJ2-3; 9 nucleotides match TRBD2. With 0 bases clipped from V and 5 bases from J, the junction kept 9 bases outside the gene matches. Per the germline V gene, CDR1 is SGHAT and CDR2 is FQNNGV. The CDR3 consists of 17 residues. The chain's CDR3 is CASSLDPSGGPKDTQYF. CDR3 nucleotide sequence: TGTGCCAGCAGCTTAGATCCCAGCGGGGGGCCTAAAGATACGCAGTATTTT.

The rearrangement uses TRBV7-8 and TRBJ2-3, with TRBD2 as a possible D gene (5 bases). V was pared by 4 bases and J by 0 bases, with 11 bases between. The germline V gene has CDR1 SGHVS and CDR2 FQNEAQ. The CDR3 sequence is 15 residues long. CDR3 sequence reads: CASSSPGSSTDTQYF. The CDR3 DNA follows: TGTGCCAGCAGCTCTCCGGGATCTAGCACAGATACGCAGTATTTT.